The sequence of this TCR beta chain was determined in a study of early T cells in non-severe SARS-CoV-2 infection. This clonotype occurred many times. The V gene lost 3 bases and the J gene lost 0 bases, with 12 bases spanning the gap. The CDR3 runs 15 residues. Germline lookup yields CDR1 DFQATT and CDR2 SNEGSKA (reference sequence). A single record per CDR3 protein comes from TCRdb applying MiXCR to the 5' RACE reads. Among around 39,000 distinct CDR3 sequences listed, over 5% were seen once. Sequences were derived from whole blood, sampled at baseline. The TCR originated in an adult who was a healthcare worker with PCR-confirmed SARS-CoV-2 infection or an uninfected control (not recorded which). V gene TRBV20-1 combines with J gene TRBJ2-4; D uncertain. CDR3 nucleotide sequence: TGCAGTGCTAGCGACTTCGCCGAAGCCAAAAACATTCAGTACTTC. Amino acid sequence: CSASDFAEAKNIQYF.